The 2 T cell receptor beta chains below come from one sample, sequenced in a study of metastatic and nonmetastatic thyroid tumors. All patients were untreated before thyroid surgery. TCRdb called clones again from the PCR reads with MiXCR. The table has about 41,000 clones, about an eighth seen once. The sample taken for sequencing was blood. The receptor set was obtained from a female donor with papillary thyroid cancer or a benign thyroid nodule (not recorded which). Some clones in this sample may be carry-over from other donors' samples.

Many counts were recorded for this clone. The chain links TRBV11-1 to TRBJ2-3; 10 bases align to TRBD2. Trimming at V came to 4 bases and at J to 6 bases, leaving 10 bases not matched to a gene. There are 16 residues in the CDR3. The germline V gene has CDR1 SGHAT and CDR2 FQDESV (reference sequence). CDR3: CASSSGLAVWIDTQYF. CDR3 bases: TGTGCCAGCAGCTCCGGACTAGCGGTTTGGATTGATACGCAGTATTTT.

This clone was counted at least ten times. The chain couples TRBV4-2 to TRBJ2-1; TRBD2 matches 14 bases. Trimming removed 1 base from V and 7 bases from J; junction bases left unmatched: 6. CDR3 length: 17 amino acids. Germline V gene lookup returns CDR1 LGHNA and CDR2 YNFKEQ. The CDR3 DNA reads as TGTGCCAGCAGCCAAGTCCGACTAGCGGGAGGGTTAAATGAGCAGTTCTTC. Translation gives CASSQVRLAGGLNEQFF.